This T cell receptor beta chain was sequenced during a study of tumor and adjacent non-tumor tissue in lung cancer (dated by TCRdb to 2017 to 2018). Describing the broader study: By cancer type, the cohort comprised eleven to twelve adenocarcinoma patients, a couple of squamous cell carcinoma patients and 1 small cell lung cancer patient. The roughly 15 patients were aged roughly 30 to 80 years, included ten or so men and 5 women, and had TNM stage I to III disease. TCRbeta CDR3 sequencing was performed on about 29 paired specimens, with one tumor sample and one normal lung sample collected per patient. Sequencing generated a total of 125,075,908 productive TCRbeta reads, averaging roughly 4.4 million reads per sample. Bulk TCRbeta repertoires were compared between lung tumor tissue and matched distant non-tumor lung tissue obtained from 15 or so lung cancer patients.

Looking up the germline V gene yields CDR1 MNHEY and CDR2 SVGEGT. Inclusive of the bounding cysteine and phenylalanine, the CDR3 is 14 residues long. The DNA shown is the 42-base CDR3, in frame from base 1. Preparation of the library involved multiplex PCR. Instrument on record: Illumina HiSeq 2500. TCRbeta libraries were constructed through three rounds of nested PCR with primers (Table S4) according to protocols adapted from ARM-PCR. PCR products of 200-500 bp were gel-excised and purified with the QIAquick gel extraction kit before sequencing. The authors' pipeline ran thus. Reads were cleaned with Trimmomatic, merged with FLASH into complete CDR3 sequences, and assigned to V(D)J germline segments with MiTCR. Clonal diversity was computed as the inverse Simpson's index with VDJtools. In-frame sequences without a premature stop codon were defined as productive reads. In-frame beta chains were kept once TCRdb had trimmed the public reads at Q25 with fastp and called clones with MiXCR. Every CDR3 protein is listed once, alongside the most common genes and DNA of its rows. The V and J calls and clone size are TCRdb's, not the authors'. Here the sample has 65,000 to 95,000 distinct CDR3 sequences; around two thirds occur a single time. 10% to 15% of the sample is taken by the ten largest.

What the work shows at the level of the full study, not this receptor alone: Neither the sequencing platform nor unique molecular identifiers are mentioned in the methods. Tumor tissue showed significantly greater TCR diversity (inverse Simpson) than normal lung tissue (roughly 430 vs 170, P = 0.0075, Mann-Whitney U test). Because peripheral blood was not sequenced, the blood TCRbeta repertoires of the lung cancer patients in the study went unexamined. The top 100 clones made up a significantly larger cumulative share of the repertoire in normal lung than in tumor tissue. Younger patients had significantly higher TCR diversity, and higher tumor TCR diversity was associated with shorter overall and disease-free survival. Only roughly 16 patients were included in the cohort, and the need for larger samples and more detailed clinical data was noted by the authors.

Regarding this clonotype: The antigen it binds to is not known. The junction differs from germline at one of its ends, possibly a read error.

Bulk unsorted tissue served as the source for RNA extraction, and RNA quality was assessed using a NanoDrop ND-1000 and an Agilent 2100. Newly diagnosed lung cancer patients without prior chemotherapy who had been admitted for thoracic surgery in China between August and November 2014 were enrolled as donors. Anyone who had undergone radiotherapy or chemotherapy before, or who had another cancer at the same time, was left out of the study. Surgical tissue pieces of roughly 1-2.1 cm3 were preserved in RNAlater solution and stored at -80 °C until use. This chain is built from TRBV6-2 or TRBV6-3 and TRBJ2-1; no D gene is confidently identified. Sequencing used lung tumor tissue. The clonotype comes from a woman aged 65 to 85 with non-small cell lung cancer. CDR3 region: CTSSYYGDNNEQFF. Here is the DNA: TGTACCAGCAGTTATTATGGTGACAACAATGAGCAGTTCTTC.